This TCR beta chain was recovered during a study of shared clonotypes between healthy human individuals. Study in general: Each donor's CD8 memory used one plate, CD8 naive two, each CD4 subset three.

As regards this clone: Its specificity is not known.

The length of the CDR3 is 16 residues. Germline V gives CDR1 KGHSH, CDR2 LQKENI. V shed 3 bases and J 5 bases; nucleotides not matched to a gene: 6. Researchers ran the assay at a deep level. Every immunoSEQ plate was one replicate of a subset's evenly spread DNA. Libraries were prepared by immunoSEQ multiplex PCR; TCRdb keeps only in-frame clonotypes and omits some of them. The repertoire holds 700,000 or so clones, roughly 78% seen once, with roughly 1.8% in the top ten. Study results and limitations: Read depth was anticipated to influence clonotype sharing among donors.

The TCR sequence derives from a young woman in good health. Sequencing was done on a sample of memory CD4+ T cells sorted from blood. Documented subset: CD45RA-negative fraction. The chain joins TRBV18 to TRBJ2-1; 11 nucleotides line up with TRBD2. CDR3 region: CASSPLAGGPHNEQFF. The CDR3, as DNA: TGTGCCAGCTCACCTTTAGCGGGAGGGCCCCACAATGAGCAGTTCTTC.